This TCR beta chain was sequenced for a study of blood T cell repertoires in COVID-19. Study-wide context: Acute-phase and convalescent COVID-19 samples originated in the United States, Italy and Spain.

Trimming took 0 bases from V and 4 from J, leaving 9 bases between them. The CDR3 extends over 14 amino acids. Per germline, CDR1 SGHRS and CDR2 YFSETQ. Profiling relied on immunoSEQ multiplex PCR, and the TCRdb table lists in-frame clones only, not all of them. Seen here are approximately 200,000 clones, roughly 94% observed once, and the top ten hold about 0.8%. Seattle enrolled patients during active infection and tracked them longitudinally. Sequencing used peripheral blood. The TCR originated in a man aged 25-40 years with COVID-19, enrolled during active disease. This sequence joins TRBV5-1 and TRBJ2-3, with D maybe TRBD2 (6 bases). The CDR3 DNA sequence: TGCGCCAGCAGCTTGGATACTAGCCCAGATACGCAGTATTTT. This gives the protein CASSLDTSPDTQYF.